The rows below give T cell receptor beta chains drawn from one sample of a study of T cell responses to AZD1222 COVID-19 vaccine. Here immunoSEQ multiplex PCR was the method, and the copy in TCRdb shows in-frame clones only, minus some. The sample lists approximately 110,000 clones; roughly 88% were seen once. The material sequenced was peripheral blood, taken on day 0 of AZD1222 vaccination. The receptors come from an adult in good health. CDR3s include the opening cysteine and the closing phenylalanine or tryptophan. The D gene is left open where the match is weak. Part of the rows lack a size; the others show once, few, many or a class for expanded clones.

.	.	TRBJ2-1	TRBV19	CASTGAYNEQFF	TGTGCCAGCACCGGGGCTTACAATGAGCAGTTCTTC
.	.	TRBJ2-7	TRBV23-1	CESGKGYYEQYF	TGTGAGTCCGGGAAGGGCTACTACGAGCAGTACTTC
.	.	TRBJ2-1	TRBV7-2	CASSLAQGNKQFF	TGTGCCAGCAGCTTAGCGCAGGGGAATAAGCAGTTCTTC
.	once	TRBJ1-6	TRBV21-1	CASSKGGFDSYNSPLHF	TGTGCCAGCAGCAAAGGAGGATTCGACTCCTATAATTCACCCCTCCACTTT
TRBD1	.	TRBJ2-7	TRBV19	CASIQGGEQYF	TGTGCCAGTATACAGGGGGGCGAGCAGTACTTC
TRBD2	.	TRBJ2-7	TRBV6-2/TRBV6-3	CASSPFPGLVNEQYF	TGTGCCAGCAGCCCATTTCCGGGACTAGTTAACGAGCAGTACTTC
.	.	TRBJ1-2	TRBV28	CASLSRRQGMNGYTF	TGTGCCAGCCTATCAAGAAGGCAGGGGATGAATGGCTACACCTTC
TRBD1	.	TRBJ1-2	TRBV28	CASSRPRTGDGYTF	TGTGCCAGCAGCCGACCGAGGACAGGGGATGGCTACACCTTC
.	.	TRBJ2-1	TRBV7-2	CASSLGDPYNEQFF	TGTGCCAGCAGCTTAGGGGATCCATACAATGAGCAGTTCTTC
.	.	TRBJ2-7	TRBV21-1	CASSKGRLYEQYF	TGTGCCAGCAGCAAAGGCAGGCTCTACGAGCAGTACTTC
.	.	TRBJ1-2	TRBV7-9	CASSGSSPHGYTF	TGTGCCAGCAGCGGGAGCTCGCCCCATGGCTACACCTTC
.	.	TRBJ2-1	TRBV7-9	CASSHIPGDNRNEQFF	TGTGCCAGCAGCCATATCCCAGGGGATAATCGCAATGAGCAGTTCTTC
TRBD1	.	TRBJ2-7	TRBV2	CASRPGTGAYEQYF	TGTGCCAGCAGACCCGGGACAGGGGCGTACGAGCAGTACTTC
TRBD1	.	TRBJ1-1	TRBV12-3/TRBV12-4	CASRPDRVSEAFF	TGTGCCAGCAGACCGGACAGGGTCTCTGAAGCTTTCTTT
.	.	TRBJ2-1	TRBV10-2	CASRPAGSYNEQFF	TGCGCCAGCAGGCCAGCGGGCTCCTACAATGAGCAGTTCTTC
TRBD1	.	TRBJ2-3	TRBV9	CASSSRQGSTDTQYF	TGTGCCAGCAGCTCACGACAGGGGTCCACAGATACGCAGTATTTT
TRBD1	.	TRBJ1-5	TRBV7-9	CASSLAQGGPQHF	TGTGCCAGCAGCTTAGCGCAGGGGGGGCCCCAGCATTTT
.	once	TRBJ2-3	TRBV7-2	CASSLSDTQYF	TGTGCCAGCAGCCTTTCAGATACGCAGTATTTT
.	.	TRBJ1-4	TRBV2	CASRGETEKLFF	TGTGCCAGCAGAGGGGAGACCGAAAAACTGTTTTTT
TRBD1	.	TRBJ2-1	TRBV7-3	CASSLDRGNEQFF	TGTGCCAGCAGCTTGGACAGGGGAAATGAGCAGTTCTTC
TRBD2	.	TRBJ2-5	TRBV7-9	CASSLNSGGETQYF	TGTGCCAGCAGCTTAAATTCGGGAGGAGAGACCCAGTACTTC
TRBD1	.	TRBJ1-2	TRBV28	CASSPGGRGGYGYTF	TGTGCCAGCAGTCCAGGGGGCAGAGGGGGCTATGGCTACACCTTC
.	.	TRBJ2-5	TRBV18	CASSPDRQETQYF	TGTGCCAGCTCACCGGACAGACAAGAGACCCAGTACTTC
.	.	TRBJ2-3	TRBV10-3	CAISESAGGTDTQYF	TGTGCCATCAGTGAGTCTGCAGGAGGTACAGATACGCAGTATTTT
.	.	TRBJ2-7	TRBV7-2	CASSLGVALYEQYF	TGTGCCAGCAGCTTAGGGGTAGCGCTCTACGAGCAGTACTTC
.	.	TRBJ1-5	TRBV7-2	CASSFTGYSNQPQHF	TGTGCCAGCAGCTTTACGGGCTATAGCAATCAGCCCCAGCATTTT
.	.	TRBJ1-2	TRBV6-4	CASSQDWSGVGYTF	TGTGCCAGCAGTCAGGACTGGTCCGGGGTAGGCTACACCTTC
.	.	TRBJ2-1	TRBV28	CASSGILLGEQFF	TGTGCCAGCAGTGGGATTTTACTCGGTGAGCAGTTCTTC
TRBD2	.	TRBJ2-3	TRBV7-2	CASSPYFRLAGGDTQYF	TGTGCCAGCAGCCCCTATTTCCGTCTAGCGGGGGGAGATACGCAGTATTTT
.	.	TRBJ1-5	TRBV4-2	CASSQDFDQPQHF	TGTGCCAGCAGCCAAGACTTTGATCAGCCCCAGCATTTT
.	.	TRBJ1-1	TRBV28	CASISGRNTEAFF	TGTGCCAGCATAAGTGGGAGAAACACTGAAGCTTTCTTT
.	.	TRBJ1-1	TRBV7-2	CASSWDGSGGTEAFF	TGTGCCAGCAGCTGGGACGGTTCGGGGGGCACTGAAGCTTTCTTT
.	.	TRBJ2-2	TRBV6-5	CASTLGVTNTGELFF	TGTGCCAGCACCCTGGGGGTCACGAACACCGGGGAGCTGTTTTTT
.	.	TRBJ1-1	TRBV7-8	CASSLGARTEAFF	TGTGCCAGCAGCTTAGGGGCTCGGACTGAAGCTTTCTTT
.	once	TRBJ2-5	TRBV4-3	CASSPQGAGGAGAQYF	TGCGCCAGCAGCCCCCAGGGGGCAGGGGGCGCGGGGGCCCAGTACTTC
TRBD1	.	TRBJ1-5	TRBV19	CASRGQWGNQPQHF	TGTGCCAGTAGGGGACAGTGGGGCAATCAGCCCCAGCATTTT
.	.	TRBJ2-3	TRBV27	CASSFSGFTDTQYF	TGTGCCAGCAGTTTTTCGGGGTTCACAGATACGCAGTATTTT
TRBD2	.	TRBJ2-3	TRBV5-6	CASSVAGGPTDTQYF	TGTGCCAGCAGCGTAGCGGGGGGCCCGACAGATACGCAGTATTTT
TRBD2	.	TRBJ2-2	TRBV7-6	CASSLSGGPNTGELFF	TGTGCCAGCAGCTTGAGCGGGGGGCCGAACACCGGGGAGCTGTTTTTT
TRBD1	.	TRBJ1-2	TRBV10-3	CAITPGQGRGGYTF	TGTGCCATCACTCCGGGACAGGGTCGCGGTGGCTACACCTTC
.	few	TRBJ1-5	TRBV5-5	CASSLERSNQPQHF	TGTGCCAGCAGCTTGGAGCGGAGCAATCAGCCCCAGCATTTT